This T cell receptor beta chain appears in the sequencing data of a study of cytomegalovirus exposure and HLA in healthy donors. Study observations and caveats: HLA alleles showed associations with around 15,000 TCR beta sequences in a later analysis, at a 0.05 false discovery rate.

On this clone: As yet, its antigen is unknown.

The PCR made use of 60 Vbeta and 13 Jbeta primers. Authors' analysis steps: Later reanalysis found 80 million or so unique TCR beta chains, around 9.9 million of them shared. Clones were sequenced by immunoSEQ multiplex PCR, and TCRdb holds only the in-frame ones, with some missing. V, J and clone size are those of that table, while D and trimming were read from the DNA. The table shows 90,000 to 110,000 clones, with 75% to 85% occurring only once. The TCR sequence derives from a young man in good health and CMV-seronegative. The sequencing input was PBMCs.

This CDR3 reads CASSFSRDNSPLHF. The CDR3 region has the DNA TGTGCCAGCAGTTTCAGCAGGGATAATTCACCCCTCCACTTT. This rearrangement joins TRBV27 to TRBJ1-6, with a possible D match to TRBD1 (5 bases). The CDR3 is made up of 14 amino acids. The germline gives CDR1 MNHEY, CDR2 SMNVEV (reference sequence). The V end lost 3 bases, the J end lost 5 bases, and 8 bases lay between the germline ends.